One sample yielded the 5 T cell receptor beta chains listed below, sequenced in a study of breast tumors, draining lymph nodes, adjacent tissues. The lymph nodes were axillary draining lymph nodes from breast cancer patients. A single record per CDR3 protein comes from TCRdb applying MiXCR to the multiplex PCR reads. The repertoire includes roughly 130,000 distinct CDR3 sequences, approximately 20% of them detected once, and less than 4.5% sits in the top ten. The sample consisted of axillary lymph node tissue. All receptors come from a female donor with breast cancer. Some clones in this sample may be carry-over from other donors' samples.

About this clonotype itself: A read error may be the cause here, since a much bigger clone is one base away. The rearrangement joins TRBV5-1 to TRBJ1-2; the match to TRBD1 covers 9 bases. The CDR3 sequence is 16 residues long. Trimming cost V 3 bases and J 3 bases; bases outside gene matches: 9. Germline-derived CDR1 and CDR2 are SGHRS and YFSETQ. CDR3 sequence (DNA): TGCGCCAGCAGCTCCTCTACAGGGGGCCCTGACTATGGCTACACCTTC. This codes for CASSSSTGGPDYGYTF.

This clonotype occurred many times. V usage is TRBV3-1 and J usage is TRBJ2-3, with 9 nucleotides matching TRBD2. Trimming took 0 bases from V and 9 from J; bases not matched to a gene: 7. The CDR3 is made up of 15 amino acids. Germline CDR1 is LGHDT and CDR2 is YNNKEL (reference sequence). As DNA, the CDR3 is TGTGCCAGCAGCCAAGATGTGATAGCGGGAGACACGCAGTATTTT. Translating gives CASSQDVIAGDTQYF.

In this sample, this clonotype turned up many times. V usage is TRBV6-6 and J usage is TRBJ2-7, with 7 bases fitting TRBD1. V trimming: 0 bases; J trimming: 9 bases; junction bases outside the gene matches: 8. The CDR3 spans 14 residues. Germline-derived CDR1 and CDR2 are MNHNY and SVGAGI (reference sequence). Here the CDR3 DNA reads TGTGCCAGCAGTTACTCAGGACAGGCAGGAGGGCAGTACTTC. Its protein is CASSYSGQAGGQYF.

This clonotype was counted many times. The chain employs TRBV7-9 and TRBJ2-1; TRBD1 matches 9 bases. The junction had 9 bases not matched to a gene; V was cut back by 1 base and J by 8 bases. Germline CDR1 and CDR2: SEHNR and FQNEAQ (reference sequence). The CDR3 loop spans 16 amino acids. The CDR3 bases are TGTGCCAGCAGCTTAGGTGAGACAGGGGGGGACGATGAGCAGTTCTTC. It specifies CASSLGETGGDDEQFF.

This clonotype has only a few counts. This chain uses TRBV27 with TRBJ2-1; TRBD2 matches at 13 bases. J lost 6 bases, V lost 2 bases, and 4 bases had no gene match. CDR3 length: 16 amino acids. CDR1 and CDR2 (germline): MNHEY, SMNVEV (reference sequence). The CDR3 sequence: CASSLRGTSGANEQFF. The CDR3 DNA reads TGTGCCAGCAGTTTACGGGGGACTAGCGGGGCCAATGAGCAGTTCTTC.